These 18 T cell receptor beta chains share one sample of origin, sequenced in a study of OX40 agonist ivuxolimab in advanced cancers. Assay used: immunoSEQ multiplex PCR; TCRdb lists only in-frame clones, some missing. The sample lists 50,000 to 80,000 clones, 84% occurring once. The specimen comprised CD4+ or CD8+ T cells sorted from blood, sampled in a trial of the OX40 agonist ivuxolimab. The receptors were gathered from an adult with an advanced solid tumor such as melanoma, head and neck, liver or kidney cancer.

The chain uses TRBV15 and TRBJ2-4; no reliable D call. Per germline, CDR1 LNHNV and CDR2 YYDKDF (reference sequence). The CDR3 totals 13 residues. V was cut by 3 bases and J by 0 bases, with 3 bases left in between. In DNA form, the CDR3 reads TGTGCCACCAGCAGGGAAGCCAAAAACATTCAGTACTTC. Protein product: CATSREAKNIQYF.

This chain joins TRBV4-1 and TRBJ2-1, with TRBD2 matching over 13 bases. This CDR3 has 17 residues. Germline loops: CDR1 MGHRA, CDR2 YSYEKL. The V segment lost 0 bases and the J segment 4 bases; nucleotides outside the gene matches: 3. CDR3 amino acids: CASSQEGTSGAYNEQFF. CDR3 nucleotide sequence: TGCGCCAGCAGCCAAGAAGGGACTAGCGGGGCATACAATGAGCAGTTCTTC.

V usage is TRBV7-3 and J usage is TRBJ2-1; 7 bases line up with TRBD1. This CDR3 region has 17 residues. CDR1 is SGHTA and CDR2 is FQGTGA in the germline V gene. After removal of 4 bases from V and 4 bases from J, the junction contained 13 bases not matched to a gene. The CDR3 DNA follows: TGTGCCAGCAGCTCGCTAGGGGACAGAGGTTCTTACAATGAGCAGTTCTTC. Translated, it gives CASSSLGDRGSYNEQFF.

This chain links TRBV5-8 with TRBJ2-3, with 13 bases aligning to TRBD2. The length of the CDR3 is 15 residues. Trimming removed 4 bases from V and 4 bases from J; junction bases left unmatched: 3. Germline CDR1 reads SGHTS; CDR2 reads YDEGEE. In nucleotides, the CDR3 is TGTGCCAGCAGCCGAGGACTAGCGGGAGCAGATACGCAGTATTTT. Translating gives CASSRGLAGADTQYF.

This rearrangement joins TRBV18 to TRBJ1-1, with a weak D call TRBD1 (5 bases). CDR1 and CDR2 (germline): KGHSH, LQKENI. CDR3 length: 14 residues. The V end was cut by 1 base, the J end by 4 bases, with 10 bases between. CDR3 in DNA: TGTGCCAGCTCACCACAAAGGACACTCACTGAAGCTTTCTTT. Protein sequence: CASSPQRTLTEAFF.

This clone was observed once. The chain couples TRBV7-9 to TRBJ2-5, with 11 bases matching TRBD2. Near its end, the DNA agrees better with TRBJ2-7, so the J call may be wrong. Germline V gene data show CDR1 as SEHNR and CDR2 as FQNEAQ (reference sequence). The CDR3 contains 17 residues. Here the CDR3 reads CASSPGLAEGVGYEQYF. The CDR3 coding sequence is TGTGCCAGCAGCCCGGGACTAGCGGAAGGGGTGGGCTACGAGCAGTACTTC.

The CDR3 spells CASSLAAGGPHEQYF. DNA of the CDR3: TGTGCCAGCAGCTTAGCAGCGGGAGGGCCCCACGAGCAGTACTTC. This sequence joins TRBV7-2 and TRBJ2-7; the match to TRBD2 covers 10 bases. CDR3 size: 15 residues. Germline V gives CDR1 SGHTA, CDR2 FQGNSA. V lost 0 bases, J lost 5 bases, and 4 bases stayed unmatched.

CDR3 nucleotides: TGTGCCAGCAGCGTCCGGGACAGGGATTCACCCCTCCACTTT. It translates to CASSVRDRDSPLHF. This sequence joins TRBV9 and TRBJ1-6; TRBD1 matches 9 bases. CDR1 and CDR2 from the germline V gene are SGDLS and YYNGEE. This CDR3 has 14 residues. V shed 2 bases and J 8 bases; nucleotides not matched to a gene: 2.

The rearrangement links TRBV5-6 to TRBJ2-1, with 9 bases that match TRBD2. Germline CDR1 SGHDT, CDR2 YYEEEE. There are 16 residues in the CDR3. Trimming removed 3 bases from V and 0 bases from J; junction bases left unmatched: 4. As DNA, the CDR3 is TGTGCCAGCAGCTACAGCGGGGGGAGCTCCTACAATGAGCAGTTCTTC. It yields the protein CASSYSGGSSYNEQFF.

The rearrangement joins TRBV5-1 to TRBJ1-1; no firm D call. V lost 1 base and J 4 bases, leaving 8 bases between the germline ends. Germline CDR1 reads SGHRS; CDR2 reads YFSETQ. The CDR3 has 13 amino acids. The CDR3: CASSLTATTEAFF. The CDR3, as DNA: TGCGCCAGCAGCTTGACTGCGACCACTGAAGCTTTCTTT.

The chain links TRBV10-3 to TRBJ1-2; possible D gene TRBD1, 6 bases. The ends were cut back, 4 bases at V and 4 bases at J, with 13 bases in the middle. The CDR3 runs 14 residues. Germline V gene sequence: CDR1 ENHRY, CDR2 SYGVKD. Here the CDR3 reads CAISAGRGTYGYTF. The CDR3 DNA is TGTGCCATCAGTGCAGGAAGGGGGACCTATGGCTACACCTTC.

The chain combines TRBV4-1 with TRBJ2-3, with D tentatively TRBD1 or TRBD2 (5 bases each). The CDR3 is 15 amino acids. The V end lost 5 bases, the J end lost 3 bases, and 15 bases lay between the germline ends. Germline lookup yields CDR1 MGHRA and CDR2 YSYEKL. CDR3 nucleotide sequence: TGCGCCAGCAGCGCAGGGACCCAGAGGACAGATACGCAGTATTTT. Its translation is CASSAGTQRTDTQYF.

This chain links TRBV11-2 with TRBJ2-3; D call uncertain. Germline lookup yields CDR1 SGHAT and CDR2 FQNNGV. The V gene lost 1 base and the J gene lost 4 bases, with 6 bases spanning the gap. This CDR3 contains 13 residues. The chain's CDR3 is CASSLVGPDTQYF. As DNA, the CDR3 is TGTGCCAGCAGCTTAGTGGGTCCAGATACGCAGTATTTT.

V gene TRBV4-3 combines with J gene TRBJ1-4; no clear D gene. The CDR3 is made up of 16 amino acids. Germline V gene lookup returns CDR1 LGHNA and CDR2 YSLEER. Trimming removed 1 base at V and 1 base at J, with 10 bases between. As DNA, the CDR3 is TGCGCCAGCAGCCAAGGGGTGTCGGGAACTAATGAAAAACTGTTTTTT. Its protein product is CASSQGVSGTNEKLFF.

CDR3 in amino acids: CASTTTGRDNQPQHF. DNA for the CDR3: TGTGCCAGTACCACGACAGGGAGGGATAATCAGCCCCAGCATTTT. The genes are TRBV19 and TRBJ1-5, with 7 positions matching TRBD1. V was pared by 7 bases and J by 4 bases, with 10 bases of the junction left unmatched. From germline, CDR1 is LNHDA and CDR2 SQIVND (reference sequence). This CDR3 spans 15 amino acids.

The CDR3 here is CASSSGPGGHSDTQYF. The CDR3, as DNA: TGCGCCAGCAGCTCCGGCCCGGGGGGCCACTCAGATACGCAGTATTTT. The chain has TRBV5-1 and TRBJ2-3; weak D call: TRBD2 (7 bases). This CDR3 comprises 16 residues. V shed 3 bases and J shed 4 bases, with 18 bases lying between them. Per germline, CDR1 SGHRS and CDR2 YFSETQ.

The rearrangement uses TRBV30 and TRBJ2-5; unclear D gene. Per the germline V gene, CDR1 is GTSNPN and CDR2 is SVGIG (reference sequence). V gave up 0 bases and J gave up 1 base, with 9 bases separating them. CDR3 length: 14 amino acids. DNA of the CDR3: TGTGCCTGGAGTGTAAAAGGGTCCCAAGAGACCCAGTACTTC. It translates to CAWSVKGSQETQYF.

The count of this clone is one. The rearrangement joins TRBV27 to TRBJ2-7; 8 bases fit TRBD1. V gave up 7 bases and J gave up 3 bases; unmatched junction bases: 8. CDR1 and CDR2 (germline): MNHEY, SMNVEV (reference sequence). The CDR3 runs 14 residues. Here the CDR3 DNA reads TGTGCCAGCACCCCCGTGACAGGGGACTACGAGCAGTACTTC. As protein: CASTPVTGDYEQYF.